This TCR beta chain is from a study of blood T cell repertoires in COVID-19. About the study: From T cells, B-cell-depleted T cells, or PBMCs came the material, which was cDNA or gDNA.

Seattle researchers signed up patients amid active infection and tracked them longitudinally. This CDR3 contains 15 residues. V was pared by 5 bases and J by 4 bases, with 4 bases of the junction left unmatched. Looked up from germline, CDR1 is SGHAT and CDR2 is FQNNGV. Original methodology: Nucleated cell number was recorded as an estimate derived from reference gene primer amplification. Sequencing was performed with immunoSEQ multiplex PCR; in TCRdb, only in-frame clones are kept and a portion is missing. V, J and clone size reflect that table, while D and trimming were determined from the DNA. The sample contains about 220,000 clones, 85% of which appear only once.

Sequencing was performed on peripheral blood. V is TRBV11-2 and J is TRBJ2-1, with 11 bases matching TRBD2. The sequence came from a woman in her 70s with COVID-19, enrolled during active disease. The CDR3 protein is CASSPSSGGYNEQFF. The CDR3 region has the DNA TGTGCCAGCAGCCCCTCTAGCGGGGGGTACAATGAGCAGTTCTTC.